This TCR beta chain was captured in a study of blood T cell repertoires in COVID-19. In the authors' methods: Estimates of nucleated cell counts were drawn from the amplification of reference gene primers. Profiled with immunoSEQ multiplex PCR; TCRdb holds only in-frame clones, not every one. The DNA gave D and trimming, while V, J and clone size come from that table. The repertoire has 200,000 or so clones, 75% to 90% of them found once; the top ten carry over 2.5%. V was trimmed by 0 bases and J by 3 bases, leaving 18 bases between them. Germline loops: CDR1 LNHNV, CDR2 YYDKDF (reference sequence). The CDR3 covers 18 residues.

This TCR derives from a man aged 55 to 70 with acute or convalescent COVID-19. The sequenced sample was peripheral blood. This sequence joins TRBV15 and TRBJ1-5, with unresolved D. The CDR3 DNA reads as TGTGCCACCAGCAGAGATTACATCTGGCAGGAGGTCAATCAGCCCCAGCATTTT. Translated, it gives CATSRDYIWQEVNQPQHF.